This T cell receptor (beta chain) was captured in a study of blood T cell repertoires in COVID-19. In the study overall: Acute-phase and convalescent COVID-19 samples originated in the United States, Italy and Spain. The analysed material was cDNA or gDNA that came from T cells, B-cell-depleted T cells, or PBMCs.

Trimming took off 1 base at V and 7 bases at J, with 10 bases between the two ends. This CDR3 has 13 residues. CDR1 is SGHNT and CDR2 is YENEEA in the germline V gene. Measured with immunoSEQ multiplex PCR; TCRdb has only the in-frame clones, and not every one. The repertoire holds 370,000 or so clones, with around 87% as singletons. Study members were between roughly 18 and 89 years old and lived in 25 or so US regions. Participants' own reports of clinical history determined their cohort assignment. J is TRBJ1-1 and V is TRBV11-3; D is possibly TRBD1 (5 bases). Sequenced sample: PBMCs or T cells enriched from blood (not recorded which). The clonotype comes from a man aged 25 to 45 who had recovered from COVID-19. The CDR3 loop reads CASSLVVGGEAFF. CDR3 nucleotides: TGTGCCAGCAGCTTAGTAGTCGGGGGTGAAGCTTTCTTT.